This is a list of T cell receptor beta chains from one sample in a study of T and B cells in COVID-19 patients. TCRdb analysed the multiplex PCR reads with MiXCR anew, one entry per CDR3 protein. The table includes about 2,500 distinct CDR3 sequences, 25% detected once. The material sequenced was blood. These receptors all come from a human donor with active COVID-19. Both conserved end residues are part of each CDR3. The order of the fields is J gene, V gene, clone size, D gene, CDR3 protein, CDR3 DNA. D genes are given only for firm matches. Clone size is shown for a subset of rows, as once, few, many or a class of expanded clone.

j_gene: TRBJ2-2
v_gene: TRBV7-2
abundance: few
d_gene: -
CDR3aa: CASSYVVGELFF
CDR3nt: TGTGCCAGCAGCTACGTGGTGGGGGAGCTGTTTTTT

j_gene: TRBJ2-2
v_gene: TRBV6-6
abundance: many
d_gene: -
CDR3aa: CASMYFAGELFF
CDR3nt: TGTGCCAGCATGTATTTTGCCGGGGAGCTGTTTTTT

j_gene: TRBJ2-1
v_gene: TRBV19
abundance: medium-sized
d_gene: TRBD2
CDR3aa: CASGSRLARPISYNEQFF
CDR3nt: TGTGCCAGTGGCTCACGACTAGCGAGACCCATCTCCTACAATGAGCAGTTCTTC

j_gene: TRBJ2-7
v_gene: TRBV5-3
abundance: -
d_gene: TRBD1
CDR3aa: CARSLTDREVHEQYF
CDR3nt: TGTGCCAGAAGCTTAACGGACAGGGAAGTCCACGAGCAGTACTTC

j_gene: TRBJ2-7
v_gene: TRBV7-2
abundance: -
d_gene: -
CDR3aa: CASSSDRSYEQYF
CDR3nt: TGTGCCAGCAGCTCCGATCGCTCTTACGAGCAGTACTTC

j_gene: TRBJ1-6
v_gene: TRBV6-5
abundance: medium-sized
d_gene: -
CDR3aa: CASSYFGGMNSPLHF
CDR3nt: TGTGCCAGCAGTTACTTTGGGGGGATGAATTCACCCCTCCACTTT

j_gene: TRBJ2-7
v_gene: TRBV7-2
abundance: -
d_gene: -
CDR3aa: CASSFRDGSYEQYF
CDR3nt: TGTGCCAGCAGCTTCCGGGACGGCTCCTACGAGCAGTACTTC

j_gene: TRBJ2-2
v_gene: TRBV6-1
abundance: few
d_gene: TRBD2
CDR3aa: CASPHETGLAGFVGELFF
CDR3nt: TGTGCCAGTCCCCACGAGACGGGACTAGCGGGTTTTGTCGGGGAGCTGTTTTTT

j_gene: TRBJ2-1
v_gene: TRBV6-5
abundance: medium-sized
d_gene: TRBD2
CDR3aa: CASRREVSYNEQFF
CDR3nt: TGTGCCAGCAGGCGGGAGGTATCCTACAATGAGCAGTTCTTC

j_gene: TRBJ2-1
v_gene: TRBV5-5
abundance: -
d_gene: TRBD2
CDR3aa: CASSPEPGLNFNEQFF
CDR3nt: TGCGCCAGCAGCCCCGAGCCGGGACTAAACTTCAATGAGCAGTTCTTC

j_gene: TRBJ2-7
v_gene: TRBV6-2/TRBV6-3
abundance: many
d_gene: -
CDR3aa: CASSYDSWAYEQYF
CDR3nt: TGTGCCAGCAGTTACGACTCGTGGGCCTACGAGCAGTACTTC

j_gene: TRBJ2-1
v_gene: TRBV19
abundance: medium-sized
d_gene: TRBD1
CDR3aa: CASSDPAGTGMSSTQFF
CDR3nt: TGTGCCAGTAGTGATCCGGCCGGGACAGGGATGTCCTCTACTCAGTTCTTC

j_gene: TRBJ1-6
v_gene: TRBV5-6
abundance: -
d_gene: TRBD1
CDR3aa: CASSPRDSNSPLHF
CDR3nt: TGTGCCAGCAGCCCCCGGGACAGTAATTCACCCCTCCACTTT

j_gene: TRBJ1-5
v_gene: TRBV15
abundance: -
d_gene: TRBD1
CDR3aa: CATSRGTGTNQPQHF
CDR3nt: TGTGCCACCAGCAGGGGGACAGGGACCAATCAGCCCCAGCATTTT

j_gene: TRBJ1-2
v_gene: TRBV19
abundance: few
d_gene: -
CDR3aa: CAATGTGSRNYGYTF
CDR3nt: TGTGCCGCTACCGGGACGGGGAGCCGGAACTATGGCTACACCTTC

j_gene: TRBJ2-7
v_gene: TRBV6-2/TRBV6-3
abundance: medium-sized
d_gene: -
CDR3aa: CASLGTYEQYF
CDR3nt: TGTGCCAGCCTTGGGACCTACGAGCAGTACTTC

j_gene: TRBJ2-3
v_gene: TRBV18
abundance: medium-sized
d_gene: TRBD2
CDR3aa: CASSPKIAGQSTDTQYF
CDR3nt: TGTGCCAGCTCACCGAAGATAGCGGGTCAGTCCACAGATACGCAGTATTTT

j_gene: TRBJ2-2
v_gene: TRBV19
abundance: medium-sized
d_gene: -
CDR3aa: CASTPGTSPTGELFF
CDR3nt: TGTGCCAGTACCCCCGGGACTTCTCCCACCGGGGAGCTGTTTTTT

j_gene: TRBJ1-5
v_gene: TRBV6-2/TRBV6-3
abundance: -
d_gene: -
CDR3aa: CASRAGTGLYQPQHF
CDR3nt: TGTGCCAGCAGGGCCGGGACGGGGTTATATCAGCCCCAGCATTTT

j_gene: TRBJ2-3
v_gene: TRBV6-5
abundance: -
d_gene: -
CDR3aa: CASRVSSPTDTQYF
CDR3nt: TGTGCCAGCAGGGTGTCTAGCCCCACAGATACGCAGTATTTT

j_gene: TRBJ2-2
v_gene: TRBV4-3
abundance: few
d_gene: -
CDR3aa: CASSPGSVSGELFF
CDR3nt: TGCGCCAGCAGCCCTGGTAGCGTCTCCGGGGAGCTGTTTTTT

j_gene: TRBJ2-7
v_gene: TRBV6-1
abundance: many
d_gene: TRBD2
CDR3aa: CASSLAGDSSYEQYF
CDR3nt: TGTGCCAGCAGCTTGGCGGGGGATTCTAGCTACGAGCAGTACTTC

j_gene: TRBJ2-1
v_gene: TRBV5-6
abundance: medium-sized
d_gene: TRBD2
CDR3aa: CASSYGLAGGEQFF
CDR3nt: TGTGCCAGCAGCTATGGACTAGCGGGAGGTGAGCAGTTCTTC

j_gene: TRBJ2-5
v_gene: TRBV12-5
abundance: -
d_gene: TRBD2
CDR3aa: CASGLGTGIAGASETQYF
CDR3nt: TGTGCTAGTGGTTTGGGCACAGGTATAGCGGGGGCTTCAGAGACCCAGTACTTC

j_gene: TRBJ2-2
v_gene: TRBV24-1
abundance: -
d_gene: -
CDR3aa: CATSDGDLYTGELFF
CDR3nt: TGTGCCACCAGTGATGGGGACTTATACACCGGGGAGCTGTTTTTT

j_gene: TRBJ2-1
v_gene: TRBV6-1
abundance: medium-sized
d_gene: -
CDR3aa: CASSEAHEQFF
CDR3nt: TGTGCCAGCAGTGAAGCCCATGAGCAGTTCTTC

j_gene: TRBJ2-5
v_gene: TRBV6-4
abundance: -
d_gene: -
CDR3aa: CASSPRDVQETQYF
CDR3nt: TGTGCCAGCAGCCCAAGAGACGTTCAAGAGACCCAGTACTTC

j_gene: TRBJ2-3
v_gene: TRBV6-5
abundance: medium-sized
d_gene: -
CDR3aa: CASRRMSTDTQYF
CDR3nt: TGTGCCAGCCGACGGATGAGCACAGATACGCAGTATTTT

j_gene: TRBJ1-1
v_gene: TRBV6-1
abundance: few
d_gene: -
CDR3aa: CASTPHTEAFF
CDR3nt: TGTGCCAGCACCCCCCACACTGAAGCTTTCTTT